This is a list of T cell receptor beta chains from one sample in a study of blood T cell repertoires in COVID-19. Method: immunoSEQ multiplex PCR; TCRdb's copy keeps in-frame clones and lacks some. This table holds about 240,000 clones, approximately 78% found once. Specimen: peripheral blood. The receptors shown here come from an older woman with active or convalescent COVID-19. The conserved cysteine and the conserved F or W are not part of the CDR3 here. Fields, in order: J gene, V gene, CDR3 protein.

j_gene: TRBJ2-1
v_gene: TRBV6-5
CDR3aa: ASSSHTGEQF

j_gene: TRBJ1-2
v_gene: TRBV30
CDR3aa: AGDINYGYT

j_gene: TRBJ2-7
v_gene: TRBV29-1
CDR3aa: SVGEDRYEQY

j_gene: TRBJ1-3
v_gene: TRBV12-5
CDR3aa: ASGFTGQGTGNTIY

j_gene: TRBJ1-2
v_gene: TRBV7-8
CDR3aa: ASSFFSGTAYGYT

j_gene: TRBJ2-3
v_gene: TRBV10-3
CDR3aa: AISWTGPSTDTQY

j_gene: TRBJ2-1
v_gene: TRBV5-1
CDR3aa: ASSPGQGSSYNEQF

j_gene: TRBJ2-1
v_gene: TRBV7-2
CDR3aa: ASSLGINEQF

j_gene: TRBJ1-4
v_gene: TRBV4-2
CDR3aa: ASSQGQGYEKLF

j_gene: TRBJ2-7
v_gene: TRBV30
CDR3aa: AWSRQGGSYEQY